The next 11 T cell receptor beta chains were all read from a single sample in a study of T-cell memory formation after mild COVID-19. Using its own MiXCR run on the 5' RACE reads, TCRdb lists one record per CDR3 protein. Counted here are roughly 340,000 distinct CDR3 sequences, about 15% occurring once; the ten biggest clones make up about a fifth. The specimen sequenced was PBMCs or a T cell subset sorted from them (not recorded which). The source is a man in his late teens or twenties who had mild COVID-19 (a few samples of this study predate the infection). Cell type and time point are not known.

This clonotype was counted a few times. The V and J genes are TRBV19 and TRBJ2-3, with 15 bases fitting TRBD2. CDR3 length: 20 residues. The trim removed 7 bases at V and 1 base at J, leaving 15 bases unmatched. Germline V CDR1 and CDR2: LNHDA, SQIVND (reference sequence). CDR3 region: CASNYRPGLAGGRGTDTQYF. The CDR3 nucleotides read TGTGCCAGTAATTACCGCCCGGGACTAGCGGGGGGACGGGGCACAGATACGCAGTATTTT.

This clonotype has just a few counts. This rearrangement joins TRBV20-1 to TRBJ2-1, with D maybe TRBD2 (7 bases). Trimming removed 3 bases from V and 0 bases from J, with 15 bases in between. Per the germline V gene, CDR1 is DFQATT and CDR2 is SNEGSKA (reference sequence). The CDR3 spans 16 residues. CDR3 sequence: CSARWLADSSYNEQFF. CDR3 coding DNA: TGCAGTGCTAGGTGGCTAGCGGACAGCTCCTACAATGAGCAGTTCTTC.

The chain joins TRBV29-1 to TRBJ2-1; D gene ambiguous. Germline values: CDR1 SQVTM, CDR2 ANQGSEA. Trimming shortened V by 0 bases and J by 9 bases, and 15 bases separated the two germline ends. The length of the CDR3 is 14 residues. The CDR3 protein is CSVEDWKKVGEQFF. The DNA of the CDR3 is TGCAGCGTTGAAGATTGGAAAAAGGTGGGTGAGCAGTTCTTC.

The genes are TRBV14 and TRBJ2-5; TRBD2 aligns across 8 bases. Unmatched junction bases numbered 8, after V lost 7 bases and J lost 1 base. This CDR3 contains 15 residues. CDR1 and CDR2 from the germline V gene are SGHDN and FVKESK. CDR3 DNA sequence: TGTGCCAGCAATCTAGCGGGTGGCCCCCAAGAGACCCAGTACTTC. Translation gives CASNLAGGPQETQYF.

This clonotype came up a few times. The V gene is TRBV7-2, the J gene TRBJ2-4; tentative D call: TRBD2 (6 bases). V was shortened by 1 base and J by 7 bases, with 8 bases between the two germline ends. Germline V lookup: CDR1 SGHTA, CDR2 FQGNSA. This CDR3 is 13 amino acids long. CDR3 amino acids: CASSLEAGNIQYF. The CDR3 nucleotides are TGTGCCAGCAGCTTAGAGGCGGGGAACATTCAGTACTTC.

The J gene is TRBJ1-2, the V gene TRBV20-1; 10 nucleotides line up with TRBD1. V was pared by 8 bases and J by 3 bases, with 3 bases of the junction left unmatched. This CDR3 region has 12 residues. Germline CDR1 DFQATT, CDR2 SNEGSKA (reference sequence). For the CDR3, the DNA is TGCAGTAAGGACAGGGGGGACTATGGCTACACCTTC. Its protein is CSKDRGDYGYTF.

The chain has TRBV12-3 or TRBV12-4 and TRBJ2-1; 8 nucleotides line up with TRBD2. The CDR3 is 12 amino acids. The V gene end was trimmed by 5 bases and the J gene end by 11 bases; junction bases not matched to a gene: 5. CDR3 amino acids: CASSPGGGQQFF. The CDR3, as DNA: TGTGCCAGCAGTCCGGGGGGGGGACAGCAGTTCTTC.

This clonotype has more than one count but fewer than ten. The chain links TRBV12-3 or TRBV12-4 to TRBJ2-3; a possible D gene is TRBD1 (5 bases). Trimming pared 8 bases from V and 9 bases from J, leaving 12 bases between. The CDR3 covers 11 residues. The chain's CDR3 is CASRARVTQYF. CDR3 DNA sequence: TGTGCCAGCCGTGCCAGGGTGACGCAGTATTTT.

This clonotype was observed a handful of times. This chain links TRBV5-5 with TRBJ2-7; D may correspond to TRBD1 or TRBD2 (6 bases each). Germline CDR1 reads SGHKS; CDR2 reads YYEKEE (reference sequence). V was shortened by 5 bases and J by 3 bases, with 15 bases between the two germline ends. The CDR3 spans 14 residues. CDR3 bases: TGTGCCAGCAGGTATCTGGGGGGCAACTACGAGCAGTACTTC. Translated: CASRYLGGNYEQYF.

The sample holds a few counts of this clonotype. CDR3 nucleotide sequence: TGTGCCAGCAGCTTGGCTCCAGGGTATCACGAGCAGTACTTC. Its protein is CASSLAPGYHEQYF. This sequence joins TRBV5-5 and TRBJ2-7, with D tentatively TRBD1 (5 bases). This CDR3 has 14 residues. From germline, CDR1 is SGHKS and CDR2 YYEKEE (reference sequence). Trimming stripped 0 bases from V and 5 bases from J, with 12 bases between.

This clonotype has at least ten counts. The J gene is TRBJ2-1, the V gene TRBV15, with 8 bases fitting TRBD2. This CDR3 is 16 amino acids long. Trimming cost V 3 bases and J 5 bases; bases outside gene matches: 9. Looked up from germline, CDR1 is LNHNV and CDR2 is YYDKDF (reference sequence). The CDR3 DNA sequence: TGTGCCACCAGCAGGGCCCGGGGGGGGTCGGACAATGAGCAGTTCTTC. As protein: CATSRARGGSDNEQFF.